These 5 T cell receptor beta chains were sequenced from one sample in a study of cytomegalovirus exposure and HLA in healthy donors. PCR involved 60 Vbeta and 13 Jbeta primers. Clones were read by immunoSEQ multiplex PCR, and TCRdb kept only the in-frame ones, dropping some. The sample includes over 110,000 clones, under 85% of them seen just once. The sequencing sample was made of PBMCs. Source of these receptors: a man younger than 35 in good health and CMV-seronegative.

In DNA form, the CDR3 reads TGTGCCAGCTCACCCAAGGGGGCCTACGAGCAGTACTTC. As protein: CASSPKGAYEQYF. This chain connects TRBV18 to TRBJ2-7; D might be TRBD1 (6 bases). Deletions cut 3 bases from V and 2 bases from J, with 8 bases between. CDR3 length equals 13 residues. CDR1 and CDR2 (germline): KGHSH, LQKENI. Based on the CDR3 plus reference TRBV18 and TRBJ2-7, the full variable domain is NAGVMQNPRHLVRRRGQEARLRCSPMKGHSHVYWYRQLPEEGLKFMVYLQKENIIDESGMPKERFSAEFPKEGPSILRIQQVVRGDSAAYFCASSPKGAYEQYFGPGTRLTVT.

The chain recombines TRBV5-4 with TRBJ2-5; 13 positions agree with TRBD2. The V and J ends lost 5 bases and 5 bases, in that order; junction bases with no gene match: 12. In germline, CDR1 is SGHNT, CDR2 YYREEE (reference sequence). The CDR3 length is 17 residues. The CDR3: CASRQGTSGARGETQYF. The DNA for the CDR3 is TGTGCCAGCAGACAAGGGACTAGCGGGGCCCGGGGGGAGACCCAGTACTTC.

V gene TRBV7-9 combines with J gene TRBJ2-7; 7 positions agree with TRBD1. The CDR3 totals 14 residues. Trimming at V came to 5 bases and at J to 3 bases, leaving 7 bases not matched to a gene. Germline V gene data show CDR1 as SEHNR and CDR2 as FQNEAQ (reference sequence). CDR3 in DNA: TGTGCCAGCAGCGGAGAGGGACAGCGCTACGAGCAGTACTTC. This encodes CASSGEGQRYEQYF.

The chain links TRBV18 to TRBJ2-1; 11 positions agree with TRBD1. In germline, CDR1 is KGHSH, CDR2 LQKENI. The CDR3 runs to 15 residues. J was trimmed by 6 bases and V by 5 bases; bases with no gene match: 6. The CDR3 sequence: CASSTDRGRFNEQFF. CDR3 DNA sequence: TGTGCCAGCTCAACGGACAGGGGGCGGTTCAATGAGCAGTTCTTC.

The rearrangement joins TRBV30 to TRBJ1-2, with D perhaps TRBD1 (5 bases). The CDR3 contains 14 residues. V was shortened by 0 bases and J by 7 bases, with 15 bases between the two germline ends. Per the germline V gene, CDR1 is GTSNPN and CDR2 is SVGIG (reference sequence). The CDR3 region has the DNA TGTGCCTGGAGTGTAAACAGGTTCAATTCTGGCTACACCTTC. Translating it yields CAWSVNRFNSGYTF.